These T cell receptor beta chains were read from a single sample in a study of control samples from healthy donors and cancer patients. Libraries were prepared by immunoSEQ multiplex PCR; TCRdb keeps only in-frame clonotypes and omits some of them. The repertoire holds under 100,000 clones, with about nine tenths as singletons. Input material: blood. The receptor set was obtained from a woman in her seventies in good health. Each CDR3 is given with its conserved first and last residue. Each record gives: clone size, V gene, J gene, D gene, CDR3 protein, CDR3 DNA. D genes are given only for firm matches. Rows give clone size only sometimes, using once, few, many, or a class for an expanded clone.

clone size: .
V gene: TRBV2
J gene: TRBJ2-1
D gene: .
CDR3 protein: CATLYGMGDNEQFF
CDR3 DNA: TGTGCCACTCTTTACGGGATGGGTGACAATGAGCAGTTCTTC

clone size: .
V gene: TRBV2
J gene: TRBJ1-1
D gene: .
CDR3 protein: CASISFLQMNTEAFF
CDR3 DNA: TGTGCCAGCATTTCCTTCCTCCAGATGAACACTGAAGCTTTCTTT

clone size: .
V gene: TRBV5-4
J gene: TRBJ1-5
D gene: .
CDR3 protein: CASSFEADQPQHF
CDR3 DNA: TGTGCCAGCAGCTTTGAAGCCGATCAGCCCCAGCATTTT

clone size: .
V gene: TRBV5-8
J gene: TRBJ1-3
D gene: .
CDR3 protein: CASSFGTLSGNTIYF
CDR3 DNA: TGTGCCAGCAGCTTCGGGACCCTCTCTGGAAACACCATATATTTT

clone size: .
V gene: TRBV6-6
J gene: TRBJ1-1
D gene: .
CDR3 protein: CASSRGNTEAFF
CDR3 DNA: TGTGCCAGCAGTCGGGGGAACACTGAAGCTTTCTTT

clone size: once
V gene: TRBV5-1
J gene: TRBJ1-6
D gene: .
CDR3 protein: CASSLATAWLGSPLHF
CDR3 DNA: TGCGCCAGCAGCTTGGCTACAGCTTGGTTGGGTTCACCCCTCCACTTT

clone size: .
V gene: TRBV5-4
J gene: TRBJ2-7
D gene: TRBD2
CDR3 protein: CASSLGGRASYEQYF
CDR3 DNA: TGTGCCAGCAGCTTGGGCGGGAGGGCCTCCTACGAGCAGTACTTC

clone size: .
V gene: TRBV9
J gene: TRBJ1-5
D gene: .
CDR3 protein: CASSPSGDGHQPQHF
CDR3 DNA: TGTGCCAGCAGCCCCTCGGGGGACGGTCATCAGCCCCAGCATTTT

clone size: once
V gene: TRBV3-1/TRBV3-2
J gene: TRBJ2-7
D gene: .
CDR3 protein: CASSPHGAVGLGEQYF
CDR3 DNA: TGTGCCAGCAGCCCCCACGGCGCTGTCGGCCTGGGAGAGCAGTACTTC

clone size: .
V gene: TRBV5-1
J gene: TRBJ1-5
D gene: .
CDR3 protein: CASSPDGNNQPQHF
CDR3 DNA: TGCGCCAGCAGTCCTGACGGAAACAATCAGCCCCAGCATTTT

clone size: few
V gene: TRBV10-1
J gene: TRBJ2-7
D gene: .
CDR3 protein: CASSESREQYF
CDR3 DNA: TGCGCCAGCAGTGAGTCCCGGGAGCAGTACTTC

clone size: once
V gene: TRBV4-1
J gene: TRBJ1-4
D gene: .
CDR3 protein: CASSRVLAVNNEKLFF
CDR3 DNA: TGCGCCAGCAGCCGGGTTCTGGCAGTCAATAATGAAAAACTGTTTTTT

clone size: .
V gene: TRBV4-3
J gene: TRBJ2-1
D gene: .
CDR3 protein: CASSQDNGAYGEQFF
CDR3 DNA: TGCGCCAGCAGCCAAGATAACGGTGCCTATGGTGAGCAGTTCTTC

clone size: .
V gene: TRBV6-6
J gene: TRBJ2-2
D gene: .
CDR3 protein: CASSYSSGLGELFF
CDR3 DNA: TGTGCCAGCAGTTACTCGTCAGGGCTCGGGGAGCTGTTTTTT

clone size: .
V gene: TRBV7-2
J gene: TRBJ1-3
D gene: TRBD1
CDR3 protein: CASSFTGAGNTIYF
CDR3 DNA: TGTGCCAGCAGCTTTACAGGGGCTGGAAACACCATATATTTT

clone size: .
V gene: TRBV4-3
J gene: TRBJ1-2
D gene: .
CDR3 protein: CASSQEQGFDYGYTF
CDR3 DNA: TGCGCCAGCAGCCAAGAGCAGGGGTTTGACTATGGCTACACCTTC

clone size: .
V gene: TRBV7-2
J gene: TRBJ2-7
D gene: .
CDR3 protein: CASSWGAVGEQYF
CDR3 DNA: TGTGCCAGCAGCTGGGGTGCGGTAGGCGAGCAGTACTTC

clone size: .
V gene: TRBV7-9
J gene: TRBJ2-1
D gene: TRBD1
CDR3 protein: CASSLGDRGHGEQFF
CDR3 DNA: TGTGCCAGCAGCTTGGGGGACAGGGGGCACGGTGAGCAGTTCTTC

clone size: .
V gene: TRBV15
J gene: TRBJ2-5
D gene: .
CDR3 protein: CATSRVGEETQYF
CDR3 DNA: TGTGCCACCAGCAGAGTCGGGGAAGAGACCCAGTACTTC

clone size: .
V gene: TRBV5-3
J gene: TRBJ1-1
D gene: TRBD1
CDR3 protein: CARSLPCGDRGFTEAFF
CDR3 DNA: TGTGCCAGAAGCTTGCCTTGTGGGGACAGGGGGTTCACTGAAGCTTTCTTT

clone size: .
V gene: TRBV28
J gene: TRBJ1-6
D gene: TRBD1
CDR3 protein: CASSPTGSGHSPLHF
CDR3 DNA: TGTGCCAGCAGTCCGACAGGGTCAGGGCATTCACCCCTCCACTTT

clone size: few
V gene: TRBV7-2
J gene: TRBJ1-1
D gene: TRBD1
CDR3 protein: CASSFGTGGRAFF
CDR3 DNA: TGTGCCAGCAGCTTCGGGACAGGGGGGAGAGCTTTCTTT

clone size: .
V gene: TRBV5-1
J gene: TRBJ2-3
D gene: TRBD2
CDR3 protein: CASRSAGGTDTQYF
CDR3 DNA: TGCGCCAGCAGATCAGCGGGGGGCACAGATACGCAGTATTTT

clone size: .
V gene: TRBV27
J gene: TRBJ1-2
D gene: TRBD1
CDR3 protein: CASSSQGALGYTF
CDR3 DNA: TGTGCCAGCAGTTCACAGGGGGCGCTGGGCTACACCTTC

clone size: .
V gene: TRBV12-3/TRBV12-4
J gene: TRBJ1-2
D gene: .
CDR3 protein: CASSHEVGGYTF
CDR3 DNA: TGTGCCAGCAGTCATGAGGTGGGCGGCTACACCTTC

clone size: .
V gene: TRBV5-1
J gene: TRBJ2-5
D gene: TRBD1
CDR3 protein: CASSLTGGAETQYF
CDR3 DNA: TGCGCCAGCAGCTTGACAGGGGGCGCGGAGACCCAGTACTTC

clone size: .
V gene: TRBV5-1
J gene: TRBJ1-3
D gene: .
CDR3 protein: CASSLERGNTIYF
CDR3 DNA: TGCGCCAGCAGCTTGGAGCGGGGAAACACCATATATTTT

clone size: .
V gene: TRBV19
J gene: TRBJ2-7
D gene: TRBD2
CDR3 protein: CASSMGLAGEQYF
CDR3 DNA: TGTGCCAGTAGTATGGGACTAGCGGGCGAGCAGTACTTC

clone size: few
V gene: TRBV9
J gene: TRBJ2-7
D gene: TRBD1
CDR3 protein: CASSVTGGYEQYF
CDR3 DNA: TGTGCCAGCAGCGTCACAGGGGGCTACGAGCAGTACTTC

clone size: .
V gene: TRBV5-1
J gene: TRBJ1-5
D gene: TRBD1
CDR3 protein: CASSLAQGRPYSNQPQHF
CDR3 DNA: TGCGCCAGCAGCTTGGCACAGGGGAGACCGTATAGCAATCAGCCCCAGCATTTT

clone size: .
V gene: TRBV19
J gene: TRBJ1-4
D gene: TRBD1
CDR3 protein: CASTGTASFEKLFF
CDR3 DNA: TGTGCCAGTACTGGGACAGCAAGTTTTGAAAAACTGTTTTTT

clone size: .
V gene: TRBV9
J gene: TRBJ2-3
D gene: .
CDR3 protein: CASKGEADTQYF
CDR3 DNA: TGTGCCAGCAAGGGGGAAGCAGATACGCAGTATTTT

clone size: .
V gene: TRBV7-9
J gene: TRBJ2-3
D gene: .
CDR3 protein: CASSPKWADTQYF
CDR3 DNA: TGTGCCAGCAGCCCGAAATGGGCAGATACGCAGTATTTT

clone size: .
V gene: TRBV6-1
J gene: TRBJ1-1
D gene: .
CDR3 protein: CASSEYSGGSNTEAFF
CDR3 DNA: TGTGCCAGCAGTGAATATAGTGGAGGGTCGAACACTGAAGCTTTCTTT

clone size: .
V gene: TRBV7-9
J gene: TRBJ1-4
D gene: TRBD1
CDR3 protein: CASSSTGDQFFEKLFF
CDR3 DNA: TGTGCCAGCAGTTCTACAGGGGATCAGTTTTTTGAAAAACTGTTTTTT

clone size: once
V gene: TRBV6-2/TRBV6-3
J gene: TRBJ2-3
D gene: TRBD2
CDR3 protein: CASSPPPEGGPGDTQYF
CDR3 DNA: TGTGCCAGCAGTCCCCCCCCGGAGGGAGGGCCAGGAGATACGCAGTATTTT

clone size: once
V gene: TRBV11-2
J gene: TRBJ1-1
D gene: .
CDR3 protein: CASSLKGRLSTEAFF
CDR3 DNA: TGTGCCAGCAGCTTAAAAGGCAGGCTAAGCACTGAAGCTTTCTTT

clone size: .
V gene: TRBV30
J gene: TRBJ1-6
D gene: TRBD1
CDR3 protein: CAWRRTGRGPLHF
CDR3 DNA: TGTGCCTGGAGGAGGACAGGCCGGGGACCCCTCCACTTT

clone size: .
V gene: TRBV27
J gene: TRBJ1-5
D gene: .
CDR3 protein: CASRRMSEWGQPQHF
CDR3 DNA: TGTGCCAGCAGGCGAATGAGTGAGTGGGGCCAGCCCCAGCATTTT

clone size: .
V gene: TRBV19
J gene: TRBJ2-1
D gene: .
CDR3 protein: CASSNRPPYNEQFF
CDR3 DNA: TGTGCCAGTAGTAACCGACCGCCGTACAATGAGCAGTTCTTC

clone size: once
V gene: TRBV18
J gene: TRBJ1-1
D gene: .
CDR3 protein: CASSQSPVVGGKNTEAFF
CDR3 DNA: TGTGCCAGCTCACAATCACCCGTAGTAGGGGGAAAGAACACTGAAGCTTTCTTT

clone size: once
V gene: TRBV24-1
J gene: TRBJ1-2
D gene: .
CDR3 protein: CATSDSVTGFSYGYTF
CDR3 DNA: TGTGCCACCAGTGATTCGGTCACAGGTTTTAGCTATGGCTACACCTTC

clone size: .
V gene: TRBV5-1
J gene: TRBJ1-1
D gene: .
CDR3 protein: CASSLEGAATEAFF
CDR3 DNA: TGCGCCAGCAGCTTAGAAGGGGCGGCCACTGAAGCTTTCTTT

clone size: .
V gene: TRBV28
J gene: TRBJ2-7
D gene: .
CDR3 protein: CASSTHRDEQYF
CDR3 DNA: TGTGCCAGCAGTACCCACAGGGACGAGCAGTACTTC

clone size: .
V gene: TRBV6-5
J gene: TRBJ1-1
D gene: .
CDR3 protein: CASSYPGAGYTEAFF
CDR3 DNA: TGTGCCAGCAGTTACCCCGGTGCAGGCTACACTGAAGCTTTCTTT

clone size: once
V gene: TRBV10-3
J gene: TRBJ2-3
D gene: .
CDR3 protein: CAIRPEVGAGTQYF
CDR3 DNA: TGTGCCATCCGCCCGGAGGTGGGGGCGGGTACGCAGTATTTT

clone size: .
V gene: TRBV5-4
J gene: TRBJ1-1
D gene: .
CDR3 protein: CASSPRTANTEAFF
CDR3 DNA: TGTGCCAGCAGCCCAAGGACAGCCAACACTGAAGCTTTCTTT

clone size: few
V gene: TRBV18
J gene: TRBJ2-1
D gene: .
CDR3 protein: CASSPPRGTPAHNEQFF
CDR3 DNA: TGTGCCAGCTCACCACCGAGGGGGACCCCGGCTCACAATGAGCAGTTCTTC

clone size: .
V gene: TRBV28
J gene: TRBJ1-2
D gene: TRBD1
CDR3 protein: CASSKDRGLHGYTF
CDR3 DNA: TGTGCCAGCTCAAAGGACAGGGGGCTTCATGGCTACACCTTC

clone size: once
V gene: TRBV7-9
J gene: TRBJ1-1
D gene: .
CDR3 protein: CASSLGTPREGTEAFF
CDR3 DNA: TGTGCCAGCAGCTTAGGTACGCCGAGGGAGGGCACTGAAGCTTTCTTT

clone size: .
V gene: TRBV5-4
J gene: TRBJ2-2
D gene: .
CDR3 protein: CASSPARGKGNTGELFF
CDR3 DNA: TGTGCCAGCAGCCCCGCCCGGGGGAAGGGTAACACCGGGGAGCTGTTTTTT

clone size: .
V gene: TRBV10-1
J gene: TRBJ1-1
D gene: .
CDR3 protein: CASSLGSLTEAFF
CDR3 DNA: TGCGCCAGCAGTCTTGGCAGCCTCACTGAAGCTTTCTTT

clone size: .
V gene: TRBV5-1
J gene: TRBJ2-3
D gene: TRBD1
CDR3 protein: CASSLVGQSSTDTQYF
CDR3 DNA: TGCGCCAGCAGCTTGGTGGGACAGTCTAGCACAGATACGCAGTATTTT

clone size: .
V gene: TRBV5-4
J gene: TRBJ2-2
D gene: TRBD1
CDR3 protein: CASSLQGAHTGELFF
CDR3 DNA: TGTGCCAGCAGCTTACAGGGGGCGCACACCGGGGAGCTGTTTTTT

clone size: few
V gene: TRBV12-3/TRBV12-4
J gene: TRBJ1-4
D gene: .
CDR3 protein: CASSFGGREKLFF
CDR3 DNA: TGTGCCAGCAGTTTCGGCGGAAGGGAAAAACTGTTTTTT